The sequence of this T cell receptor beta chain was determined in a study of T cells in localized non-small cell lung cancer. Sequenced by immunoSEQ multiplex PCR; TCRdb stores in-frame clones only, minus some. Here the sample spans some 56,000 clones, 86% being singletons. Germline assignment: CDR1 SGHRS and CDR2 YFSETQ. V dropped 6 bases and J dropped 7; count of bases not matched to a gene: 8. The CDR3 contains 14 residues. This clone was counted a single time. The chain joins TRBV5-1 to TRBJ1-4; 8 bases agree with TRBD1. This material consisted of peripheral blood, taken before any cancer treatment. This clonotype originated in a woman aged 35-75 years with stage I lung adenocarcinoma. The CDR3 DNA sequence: TGCGCCAGCAATACAGGGGGGGCTCTTGAAAAACTGTTTTTT. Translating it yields CASNTGGALEKLFF.